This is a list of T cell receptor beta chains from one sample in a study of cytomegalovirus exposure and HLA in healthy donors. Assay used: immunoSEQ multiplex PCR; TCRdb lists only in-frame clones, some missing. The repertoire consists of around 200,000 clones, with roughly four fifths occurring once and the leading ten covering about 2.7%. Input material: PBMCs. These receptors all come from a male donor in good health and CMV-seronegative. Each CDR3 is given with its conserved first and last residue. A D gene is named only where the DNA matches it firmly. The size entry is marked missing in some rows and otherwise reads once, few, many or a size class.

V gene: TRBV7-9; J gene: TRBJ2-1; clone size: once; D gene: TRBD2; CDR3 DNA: TGTTCCAGTATTAGCGGGGACGAGCAGTTCTTC; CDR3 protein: CSSISGDEQFF
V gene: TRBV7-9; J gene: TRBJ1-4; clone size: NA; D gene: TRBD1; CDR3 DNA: TGTGCCAGCAGCTCAACAGGGGGCGTCTTCGGTGAAAAACTGTTTTTT; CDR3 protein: CASSSTGGVFGEKLFF
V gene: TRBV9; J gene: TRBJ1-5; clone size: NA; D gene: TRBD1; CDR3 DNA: TGTGCCAGCAGCTCGCGGACAGGGGCCAGCAATCAGCCCCAGCATTTT; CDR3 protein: CASSSRTGASNQPQHF
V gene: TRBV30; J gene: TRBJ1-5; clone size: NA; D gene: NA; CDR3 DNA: TGTGCCTGGAGTGTCAGTCAGCGGGGTCAGCCCCAGCATTTT; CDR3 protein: CAWSVSQRGQPQHF
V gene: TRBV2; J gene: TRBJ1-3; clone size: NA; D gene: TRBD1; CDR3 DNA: TGTGCCAGCAGTGAAATGTCTGTCAGGGGGTCTGGAAACACCATATATTTT; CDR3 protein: CASSEMSVRGSGNTIYF
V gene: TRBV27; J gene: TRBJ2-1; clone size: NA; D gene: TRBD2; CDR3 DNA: TGTGCCAGCAGTTTTGGGGGGGGCTCCTACAATGAGCAGTTCTTC; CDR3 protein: CASSFGGGSYNEQFF
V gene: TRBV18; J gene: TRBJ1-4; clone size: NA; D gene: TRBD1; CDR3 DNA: TGTGCCAGCTCACTAGGGACAGGGAGGAGTGAAAAACTGTTTTTT; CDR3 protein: CASSLGTGRSEKLFF
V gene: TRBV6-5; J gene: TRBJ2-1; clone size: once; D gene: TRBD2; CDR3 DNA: TGTGCCAGCAGTTACTCAAGCGGGAGGGCCCATGAGCAGTTCTTC; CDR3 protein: CASSYSSGRAHEQFF
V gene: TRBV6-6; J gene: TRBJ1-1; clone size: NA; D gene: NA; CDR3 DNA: TGTGCCAGCAACCATCGGACAGTGACTGAAGCTTTCTTT; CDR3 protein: CASNHRTVTEAFF
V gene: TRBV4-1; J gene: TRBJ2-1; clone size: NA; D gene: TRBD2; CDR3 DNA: TGCGCCAGCAGCCAACTAGCGGGGACAAGAAATGAGCAGTTCTTC; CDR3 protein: CASSQLAGTRNEQFF
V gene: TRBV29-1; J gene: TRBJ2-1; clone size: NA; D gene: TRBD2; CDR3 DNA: TGCACAGGGACTAGCGACAATGAGCAGTTCTTC; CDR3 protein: CTGTSDNEQFF
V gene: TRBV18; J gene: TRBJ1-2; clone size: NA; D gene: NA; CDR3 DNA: TGTGCCAGCTCACCACCGGGAGATTACTATGGCTACACCTTC; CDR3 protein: CASSPPGDYYGYTF
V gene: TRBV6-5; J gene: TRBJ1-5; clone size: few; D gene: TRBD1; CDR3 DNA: TGTGCCAGCAGTGTACAGGGGTTCCCGCAATCCCAGCATTTT; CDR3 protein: CASSVQGFPQSQHF
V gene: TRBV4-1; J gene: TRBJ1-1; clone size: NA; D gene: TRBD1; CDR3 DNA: TGCGCCAGCAGCCAGGGACAGGCGAACACTGAAGCTTTCTTT; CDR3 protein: CASSQGQANTEAFF
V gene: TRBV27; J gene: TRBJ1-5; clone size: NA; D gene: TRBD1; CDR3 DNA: TGTGCCAGCAGTTGGACAGGGGGCCAGCCCCAGCATTTT; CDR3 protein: CASSWTGGQPQHF
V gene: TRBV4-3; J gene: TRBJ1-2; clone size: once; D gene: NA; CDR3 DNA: TGCGCCAGCAGCCTAACGGGAGGAACAATTAACTATGGCTACACCTTC; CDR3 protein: CASSLTGGTINYGYTF
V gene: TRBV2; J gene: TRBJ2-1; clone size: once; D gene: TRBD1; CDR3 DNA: TGTGCCAGCAGTCGGACAGGGAGGAGCTCCTACAATGAGCAGTTCTTC; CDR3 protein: CASSRTGRSSYNEQFF
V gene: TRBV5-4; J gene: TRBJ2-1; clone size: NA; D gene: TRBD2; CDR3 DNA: TGTGCCAGCAGCTTGATGGCGGGGGTAGTCAATGAGCAGTTCTTC; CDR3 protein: CASSLMAGVVNEQFF
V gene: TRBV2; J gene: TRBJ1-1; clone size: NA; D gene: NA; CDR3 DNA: TGTGCCAGCAGTGGTTGGGCAGGAGCTTTCTTT; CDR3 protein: CASSGWAGAFF
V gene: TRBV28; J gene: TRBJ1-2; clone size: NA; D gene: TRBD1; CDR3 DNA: TGTGCCAGCAGTCCCTGGGACAGAGCTAACTATGGCTACACCTTC; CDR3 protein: CASSPWDRANYGYTF
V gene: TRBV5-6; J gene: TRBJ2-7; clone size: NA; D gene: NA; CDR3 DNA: TGTGCCAGCAGCTTACCACGGACAGTTCTGTTTCACGAGCAGTACTTC; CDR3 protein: CASSLPRTVLFHEQYF
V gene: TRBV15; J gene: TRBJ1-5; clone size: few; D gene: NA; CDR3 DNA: TGTGCCACCAGCAGAGGAGGGAACAATCAGCCCCAGCATTTT; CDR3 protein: CATSRGGNNQPQHF
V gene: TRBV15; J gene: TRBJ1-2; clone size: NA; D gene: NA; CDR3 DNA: TGTGCCACCAGCAGAGATGAAGGGAGCTATGGCTACACCTTC; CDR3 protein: CATSRDEGSYGYTF
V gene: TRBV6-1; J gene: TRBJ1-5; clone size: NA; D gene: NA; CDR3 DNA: TGTGCCAGCAGTGAAGGATTGGGAGTAGTCCAGCCCCAGCATTTT; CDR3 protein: CASSEGLGVVQPQHF
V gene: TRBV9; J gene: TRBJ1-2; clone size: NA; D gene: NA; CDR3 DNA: TGTGCCAGCAGCGTAGAGTTGCGGGGGGCGCGGGGCTACACCTTC; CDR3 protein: CASSVELRGARGYTF
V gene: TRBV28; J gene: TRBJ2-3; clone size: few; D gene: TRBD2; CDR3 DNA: TGTGCCAGCAGTCCTGTAGCGGGAGTCCCGGGCACAGATACGCAGTATTTT; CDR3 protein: CASSPVAGVPGTDTQYF
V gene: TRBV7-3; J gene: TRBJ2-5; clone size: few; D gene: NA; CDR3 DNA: TGTGCCAGCAGCCGGACTGTTAGGGAGACCCAGTACTTC; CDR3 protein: CASSRTVRETQYF
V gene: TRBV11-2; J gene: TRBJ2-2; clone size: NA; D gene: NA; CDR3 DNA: TGTGCCAGCAGCATACAGGGAGCCGGGGAGCTGTTTTTT; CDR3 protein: CASSIQGAGELFF
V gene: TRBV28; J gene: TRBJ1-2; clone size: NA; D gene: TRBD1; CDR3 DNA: TGTGCCAGCAGTTTAGACAGGGGGCGAAACTATGGCTACACCTTC; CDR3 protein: CASSLDRGRNYGYTF
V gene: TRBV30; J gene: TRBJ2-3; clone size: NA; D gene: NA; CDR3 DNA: TGTGCCTGGAGTGTGCCGGGGTACACAGATACGCAGTATTTT; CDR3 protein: CAWSVPGYTDTQYF
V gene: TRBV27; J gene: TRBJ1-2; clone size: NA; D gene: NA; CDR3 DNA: TGTGCCAGCAGTCACGGTAACTATGGCTACACCTTC; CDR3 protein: CASSHGNYGYTF
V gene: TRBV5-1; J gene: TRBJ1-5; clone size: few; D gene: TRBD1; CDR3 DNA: TGCGCCAGCGCGGCCGGGACAGCTAGCAATCAGCCCCAGCATTTT; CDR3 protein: CASAAGTASNQPQHF
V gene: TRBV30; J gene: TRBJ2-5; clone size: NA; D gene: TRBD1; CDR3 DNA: TGTGCCTCCTCCCGGGACAGGGGTGGGGGGCAAGAGACCCAGTACTTC; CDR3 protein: CASSRDRGGGQETQYF
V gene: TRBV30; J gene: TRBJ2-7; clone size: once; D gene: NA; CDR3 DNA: TGTGCCTGGAGTGTACCAGGGGGGCGCATTGGCGAGCAGTACTTC; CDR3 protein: CAWSVPGGRIGEQYF
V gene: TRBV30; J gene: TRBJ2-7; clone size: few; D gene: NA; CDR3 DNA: TGTGCCTGGAGTTCCCTCTCCTACGAGCAGTACTTC; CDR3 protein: CAWSSLSYEQYF
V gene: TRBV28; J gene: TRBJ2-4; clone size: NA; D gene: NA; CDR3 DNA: TGTGCCAGCAGGCCGGGGGTAGCCAAAAACATTCAGTACTTC; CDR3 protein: CASRPGVAKNIQYF
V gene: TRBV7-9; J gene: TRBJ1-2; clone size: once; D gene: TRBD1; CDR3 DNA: TGTGCCAGCAGCTCCCAGGACAGGGTGGATGGCTACACCTTC; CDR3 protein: CASSSQDRVDGYTF
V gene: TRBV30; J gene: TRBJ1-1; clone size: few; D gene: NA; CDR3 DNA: TGTGCCTGGAGTAATAATATGAACACTGAAGCTTTCTTT; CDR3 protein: CAWSNNMNTEAFF
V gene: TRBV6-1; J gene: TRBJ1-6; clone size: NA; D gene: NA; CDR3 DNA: TGTGCCAGCAGGGACAGCTATTACTATAATTCACCCCTCCACTTT; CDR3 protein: CASRDSYYYNSPLHF
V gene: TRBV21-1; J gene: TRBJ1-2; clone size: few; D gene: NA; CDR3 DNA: TGTGCCAGCAGCAAATCTATTAGGGGTAAATCCTATGGCTACACCTTC; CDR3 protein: CASSKSIRGKSYGYTF